These 24 T cell receptor beta chains originate from one sample sequenced in a study of cytomegalovirus exposure and HLA in healthy donors. The PCR used 60 Vbeta and 13 Jbeta primers. TCRdb's table, derived via immunoSEQ multiplex PCR, lists solely in-frame clones and lacks some. The sample shows 75,000 or so clones, approximately 70% of them seen only once. Sequencing was done on a sample of PBMCs. The receptors originated from a man aged 40-50 years in good health and CMV-seropositive.

CDR3 residues: CASSLAPLVRGTLGGYGYTF. The CDR3 nucleotides are TGTGCCAGCAGCTTAGCCCCTCTCGTGCGGGGGACCTTGGGAGGCTATGGCTACACCTTC. J is TRBJ1-2 and V is TRBV7-2, with TRBD1 as a possible D gene (5 bases). The CDR3 covers 20 residues. Trimming shortened V by 0 bases and J by 4 bases, and 27 bases separated the two germline ends. Per the germline V gene, CDR1 is SGHTA and CDR2 is FQGNSA.

The chain uses TRBV13 and TRBJ1-3; 8 bases are shared with TRBD1. This CDR3 contains 14 residues. The V segment lost 6 bases and the J segment 4 bases; nucleotides outside the gene matches: 5. Looked up from germline, CDR1 is PRHDT and CDR2 is FYEKMQ (reference sequence). The DNA for the CDR3 is TGTGCCAGCAGGCTGACAGGGGTAGGAAACACCATATATTTT. Amino acids: CASRLTGVGNTIYF.

The genes are TRBV6-5 and TRBJ2-7; D is uncertain. The CDR3 covers 11 residues. Germline-derived CDR1 and CDR2 are MNHEY and SVGAGI. V lost 8 bases and J 3 bases, leaving 8 bases between the germline ends. Here the CDR3 reads CASANSYEQYF. As DNA, the CDR3 is TGTGCCAGCGCAAACAGCTACGAGCAGTACTTC.

The rearrangement links TRBV7-2 to TRBJ2-7, with no clear D. The germline V and J ends were trimmed by 3 bases and 0 bases, with 12 bases remaining between them. CDR1 is SGHTA and CDR2 is FQGNSA in the germline V gene. The CDR3 runs 15 residues. As DNA, the CDR3 is TGTGCCAGCAGCTTCGTGGGCATGAGCTCCTACGAGCAGTACTTC. Amino acid sequence: CASSFVGMSSYEQYF.

CDR3 amino acids: CAWSRMTSGGLRETQYF. CDR3 nucleotide sequence: TGTGCCTGGAGTAGAATGACTAGCGGGGGTCTCAGAGAGACCCAGTACTTC. V is TRBV30 and J is TRBJ2-5, with 12 bases that match TRBD2. The CDR3 is 17 amino acids. CDR1 is GTSNPN and CDR2 is SVGIG in the germline V gene (reference sequence). The J segment lost 4 bases and the V segment lost 2 bases, leaving 11 bases of the junction unmatched.

J is TRBJ1-1 and V is TRBV5-1; D unclear. Trimming left V 0 bases short and J 3 bases short, with 6 bases between. The length of the CDR3 is 13 residues. Germline loops: CDR1 SGHRS, CDR2 YFSETQ. The CDR3 here is CASSLEQDTEAFF. As DNA, the CDR3 is TGCGCCAGCAGCTTGGAGCAGGACACTGAAGCTTTCTTT.

This sequence joins TRBV5-6 and TRBJ2-3; TRBD2 matches 10 bases. Germline assignment: CDR1 SGHDT and CDR2 YYEEEE. CDR3 length equals 17 residues. Trimming removed 0 bases from V and 2 bases from J; junction bases left unmatched: 6. The CDR3 DNA follows: TGTGCCAGCAGCTTGGCCTTTAGCGGGGGGCTCACAGATACGCAGTATTTT. Translated: CASSLAFSGGLTDTQYF.

The chain recombines TRBV4-1 with TRBJ1-1; 7 positions agree with TRBD1. V gave up 1 base and J gave up 1 base; unmatched junction bases: 0. Germline V gene sequence: CDR1 MGHRA, CDR2 YSYEKL. The CDR3 extends over 14 amino acids. The CDR3 DNA reads as TGCGCCAGCAGCCAAGGACAGGGGAACACTGAAGCTTTCTTT. Amino acid sequence: CASSQGQGNTEAFF.

This clone was observed a few times. The rearrangement uses TRBV11-2 and TRBJ1-1; TRBD1 matches at 8 bases. The CDR3 spans 14 residues. CDR1 and CDR2 from the germline V gene are SGHAT and FQNNGV. With V trimmed by 5 bases and J by 6 bases, 8 bases remained unmatched. CDR3 in amino acids: CASSLWTGSAEAFF. CDR3 bases: TGTGCCAGCAGCCTGTGGACAGGGAGCGCTGAAGCTTTCTTT.

The chain uses TRBV10-3 and TRBJ2-3; 9 positions agree with TRBD2. Germline values: CDR1 ENHRY, CDR2 SYGVKD. V was clipped by 2 bases and J by 1 base; unmatched bases: 4. The CDR3 loop spans 16 amino acids. CDR3 sequence (DNA): TGTGCCATCAGTGAGGTGGGCGGGGGGGGCACAGATACGCAGTATTTT. Its translation is CAISEVGGGGTDTQYF.

The chain is built from TRBV18 and TRBJ2-3; 7 nucleotides align to TRBD1. The CDR3 is 12 residues long. Germline CDR1 KGHSH, CDR2 LQKENI. Losses at the gene ends were 1 base for V and 10 bases for J; bases not matched to a gene: 2. In nucleotides, the CDR3 is TGTGCCAGCTCACCACAGGGGGCTCCGCAGTATTTT. The encoded protein is CASSPQGAPQYF.

This rearrangement joins TRBV9 to TRBJ1-4; D may be TRBD1 (5 bases). This CDR3 region has 14 residues. Trimming pared 4 bases from V and 8 bases from J, leaving 15 bases between. Germline V gene data show CDR1 as SGDLS and CDR2 as YYNGEE. CDR3 sequence reads: CASSRGGANEKLFF. The DNA for the CDR3 is TGTGCCAGCAGCCGCGGAGGGGCGAACGAAAAACTGTTTTTT. Using reference TRBV9 and TRBJ1-4 for the parts outside the CDR3, the full variable domain is DSGVTQTPKHLITATGQRVTLRCSPRSGDLSVYWYQQSLDQGLQFLIQYYNGEERAKGNILERFSAQQFPDLHSELNLSSLELGDSALYFCASSRGGANEKLFFGSGTQLSVL.

This chain connects TRBV7-8 to TRBJ2-5, with TRBD2 matching 14 bases. CDR1 SGHVS and CDR2 FQNEAQ come from the germline V gene. Germline trimming cut 5 bases from V and 2 bases from J; bases unmatched to any gene: 4. The CDR3 length is 16 residues. CDR3 nucleotides: TGTGCCAGCAGCCCCCGACTAGCGGGGGGGCAAGAGACCCAGTACTTC. Amino acids: CASSPRLAGGQETQYF.

This chain uses TRBV9 with TRBJ1-1; 10 positions match TRBD1. With V trimmed by 0 bases and J by 1 base, 12 bases remained unmatched. Germline loops: CDR1 SGDLS, CDR2 YYNGEE. The CDR3 has 19 amino acids. The CDR3 DNA is TGTGCCAGCAGCGTAGCCGTTTTGAGGACAGGGGGGGGGAACACTGAAGCTTTCTTT. This codes for CASSVAVLRTGGGNTEAFF.

This chain joins TRBV2 and TRBJ1-5; maybe TRBD1 (5 bases). Germline CDR1 and CDR2: SNHLY and FYNNEI. V lost 0 bases to trimming and J lost 5 bases, with 14 bases between them. The CDR3 has 16 residues. For the CDR3, the DNA is TGTGCCAGCAGTGAAGCCTCCCGCCTGGGGCATCAGCCCCAGCATTTT. Protein: CASSEASRLGHQPQHF.

The CDR3 loop reads CASSEGGGLANEKLFF. The CDR3 DNA reads TGTGCCAGCAGCGAAGGGGGCGGTTTGGCTAATGAAAAACTGTTTTTT. The rearrangement links TRBV9 to TRBJ1-4, with 7 bases fitting TRBD1. The V gene's germline CDR1 is SGDLS and CDR2 YYNGEE. This CDR3 is 16 amino acids long. The ends lost 3 bases at V and 3 bases at J; junction bases unmatched: 8.

Worth noting for this clone: Its ends do not fully match the called genes, so a read error is possible. The rearrangement joins TRBV6-1 to TRBJ1-6; 7 nucleotides agree with TRBD1. CDR1 and CDR2 (germline): MNHNS, SASEGT. The CDR3 consists of 14 residues. The CDR3 DNA follows: TGTGCCAGCAGTGTGGGACAGAATAAGTCACCCCTCCACTTT. Translating gives CASSVGQNKSPLHF.

The chain employs TRBV6-1 and TRBJ1-2; D remains ambiguous. The germline V and J ends were trimmed by 2 bases and 7 bases, with 14 bases remaining between them. This CDR3 region has 14 residues. The germline gives CDR1 MNHNS, CDR2 SASEGT. This CDR3 is CASSETAGSSGYTF. For the CDR3, the DNA is TGTGCCAGCAGTGAAACGGCAGGCTCAAGTGGCTACACCTTC.

The J gene is TRBJ1-6, the V gene TRBV2, with TRBD1 matching 11 bases. V dropped 4 bases and J dropped 9; count of bases not matched to a gene: 2. The CDR3 consists of 14 residues. In germline, CDR1 is SNHLY, CDR2 FYNNEI. CDR3 sequence reads: CASSGTGGGSPLHF. DNA for the CDR3: TGTGCCAGCAGTGGGACAGGGGGCGGTTCACCCCTCCACTTT.

This clone came up a few times. The chain uses TRBV2 and TRBJ2-3, with 10 nucleotides matching TRBD1. Germline V gene lookup returns CDR1 SNHLY and CDR2 FYNNEI. V trimming: 5 bases; J trimming: 4 bases; junction bases outside the gene matches: 9. The CDR3 is made up of 16 amino acids. CDR3 DNA sequence: TGTGCCAGCAGTCACTACGACAGGGGGCATGCAGATACGCAGTATTTT. This sequence encodes CASSHYDRGHADTQYF.

This chain uses TRBV11-3 with TRBJ2-2; TRBD2 aligns across 7 bases. Germline CDR1 is SGHNT and CDR2 is YENEEA. CDR3 size: 14 residues. With 2 bases clipped from V and 9 bases from J, the junction kept 6 bases outside the gene matches. DNA of the CDR3: TGTGCCAGCAGCTTAACCAGCGGGGCCAGGGAGCTGTTTTTT. Its translation is CASSLTSGARELFF.

This clone was seen more than once but under ten times. The chain is built from TRBV7-2 and TRBJ1-2; D gene uncertain. Germline loops: CDR1 SGHTA, CDR2 FQGNSA. Trimming took 2 bases from V and 0 from J, leaving 7 bases between them. The CDR3 is 14 residues long. CDR3 protein: CASSLYRSNYGYTF. The CDR3 nucleotides read TGTGCCAGCAGCTTATACAGATCTAACTATGGCTACACCTTC.

This clone turned up a few times. The CDR3 region is CASSLSGYGYTF. The CDR3 nucleotides are TGTGCCAGCAGTTTATCCGGCTATGGCTACACCTTC. The rearrangement uses TRBV28 and TRBJ1-2; no definite D call. Trimming removed 1 base at V and 4 bases at J, with 4 bases between. The CDR3 spans 12 residues. CDR1 is MDHEN and CDR2 is SYDVKM in the germline V gene.

The table lists this clone with a few counts. Just one base apart from a much larger clone, this may be a read error. The sample holds other DNA sequences that translate to the same CDR3. The gene calls are TRBV21-1 and TRBJ1-3; TRBD1, the table's D call, was not compared with the DNA. TRBV21-1 is a listed pseudogene. The CDR3 runs 13 residues. The CDR3 sequence: CASSPGQGNTIYF. In DNA form, the CDR3 reads TGTGCGAGCAGCCCGGGACAGGGGAACACCATATATTTT.